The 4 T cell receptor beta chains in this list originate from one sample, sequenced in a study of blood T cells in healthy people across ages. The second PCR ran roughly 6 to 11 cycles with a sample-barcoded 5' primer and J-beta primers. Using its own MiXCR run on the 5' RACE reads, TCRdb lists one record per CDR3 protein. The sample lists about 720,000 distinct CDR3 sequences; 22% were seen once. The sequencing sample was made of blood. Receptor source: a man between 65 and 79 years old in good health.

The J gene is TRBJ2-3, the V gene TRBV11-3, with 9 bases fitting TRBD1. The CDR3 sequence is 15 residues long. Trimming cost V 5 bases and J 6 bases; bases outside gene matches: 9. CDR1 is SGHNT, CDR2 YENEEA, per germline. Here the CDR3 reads CASSLRDRDADTQYF. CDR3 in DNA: TGTGCCAGCAGCCTCCGGGACAGGGATGCGGATACGCAGTATTTT.

As DNA, the CDR3 is TGTGTCTTCCCTTGGCCCCCCGCTAGGAAATGGGCAGATACGCAGTATTTT. It yields the protein CVFPWPPARKWADTQYF. The rearrangement uses TRBV10-3 and TRBJ2-3; D is undetermined. Germline loops: CDR1 ENHRY, CDR2 SYGVKD. This CDR3 has 17 residues.

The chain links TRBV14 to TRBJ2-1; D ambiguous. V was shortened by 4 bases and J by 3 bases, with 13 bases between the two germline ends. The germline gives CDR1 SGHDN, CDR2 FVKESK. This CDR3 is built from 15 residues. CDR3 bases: TGTGCCAGCAGCCCCCTTAAAGGAATCTACAATGAGCAGTTCTTC. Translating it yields CASSPLKGIYNEQFF.

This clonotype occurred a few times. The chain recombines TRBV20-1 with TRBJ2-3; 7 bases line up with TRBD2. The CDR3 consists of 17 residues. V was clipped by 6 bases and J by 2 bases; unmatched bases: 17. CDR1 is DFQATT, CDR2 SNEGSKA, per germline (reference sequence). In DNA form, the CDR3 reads TGCAGTGCCAACCCAGCTGACTGGGGGACTACCACAGATACGCAGTATTTT. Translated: CSANPADWGTTTDTQYF.